A selection of T cell receptor beta chains follows, all from one sample in a study of cytomegalovirus exposure and HLA in healthy donors. The protocol was immunoSEQ multiplex PCR, while the TCRdb copy is restricted to in-frame clones and leaves out a portion. The sample consists of some 180,000 clones, 76% of them appearing once. The sequencing sample was made of PBMCs. The receptor source for this set is a young man in good health and CMV-seronegative. CDR3s include the opening cysteine and the closing phenylalanine or tryptophan. The D gene is left open where the match is weak. Part of the rows lack a size; the others show once, few, many or a class for expanded clones.

D	size	V	J	CDR3	DNA
.	.	TRBV6-1	TRBJ2-1	CATCNFFYSSDEQFF	TGTGCCACCTGTAACTTCTTCTATTCGTCCGATGAGCAGTTCTTC
TRBD2	.	TRBV30	TRBJ2-7	CAWSLGLAGRGEQYF	TGTGCCTGGAGCCTCGGACTAGCGGGACGGGGCGAGCAGTACTTC
TRBD2	few	TRBV6-6	TRBJ2-1	CASRDPKRGAYNEQFF	TGTGCCAGCAGAGATCCGAAGCGGGGGGCGTACAATGAGCAGTTCTTC
.	.	TRBV5-1	TRBJ2-2	CASSFGPLGDTGELFF	TGCGCCAGCAGCTTTGGGCCTTTAGGTGACACCGGGGAGCTGTTTTTT
TRBD2	.	TRBV27	TRBJ2-1	CASSARLAGSYNEQFF	TGTGCCAGCAGTGCCAGGCTAGCGGGTTCCTACAATGAGCAGTTCTTC
TRBD2	few	TRBV27	TRBJ2-1	CASSLFPGTSGGAQTHEQFF	TGTGCCAGCAGTTTATTCCCCGGGACTAGCGGGGGGGCACAAACCCATGAGCAGTTCTTC
.	.	TRBV5-1	TRBJ2-2	CASSLVQNTGELFF	TGCGCCAGCAGCTTGGTCCAGAACACCGGGGAGCTGTTTTTT
.	.	TRBV9	TRBJ2-3	CASSHGGDTQYF	TGTGCCAGCAGCCACGGTGGAGATACGCAGTATTTT
TRBD1	once	TRBV12-5	TRBJ1-4	CEPGQGDEKLFF	TGTGAACCGGGACAGGGGGATGAAAAACTGTTTTTT
TRBD1	.	TRBV2	TRBJ1-2	CASHGTGPAYGYTF	TGTGCCAGCCATGGGACAGGGCCCGCCTATGGCTACACCTTC
TRBD2	.	TRBV28	TRBJ2-7	CASSFEREFREQYF	TGTGCCAGCAGTTTTGAGCGGGAGTTTAGGGAGCAGTACTTC
TRBD2	.	TRBV7-3	TRBJ2-1	CASSTLAGGLFF	TGTGCCAGCAGCACATTAGCGGGGGGCCTGTTCTTC
TRBD2	.	TRBV28	TRBJ2-1	CASRFPGLAGSANEQFF	TGTGCCAGCAGATTCCCGGGACTAGCGGGGTCCGCTAATGAGCAGTTCTTC
TRBD1	few	TRBV16	TRBJ2-7	CASSQSKGAWAYEQYF	TGTGCCAGCAGCCAATCTAAGGGGGCTTGGGCCTACGAGCAGTACTTC
.	.	TRBV28	TRBJ1-5	CASSLIRGLLSNQPQHF	TGTGCCAGCAGTTTAATCCGGGGACTCCTAAGCAATCAGCCCCAGCATTTC
.	.	TRBV28	TRBJ2-7	CASTPPNAGFHEQYF	TGTGCCAGCACTCCACCGAACGCAGGGTTCCACGAGCAGTACTTC
.	.	TRBV6-6	TRBJ2-3	CASSPPGGADTQYF	TGTGCCAGCAGCCCCCCGGGCGGGGCAGATACGCAGTATTTT
.	.	TRBV28	TRBJ1-1	CASRNGGTYTEAFF	TGTGCCAGCAGAAACGGGGGAACTTACACTGAAGCTTTCTTT
.	.	TRBV28	TRBJ2-2	CATSSGELFF	TGTGCCACCTCTAGCGGGGAGCTGTTTTTT
.	.	TRBV9	TRBJ2-3	CASSGTSTDTQYF	TGTGCCAGCAGCGGAACTAGCACAGATACGCAGTATTTT
TRBD2	.	TRBV7-7	TRBJ2-7	CASSLNSGGAYEQYF	TGTGCTAGCAGCCTGAATAGCGGGGGGGCTTACGAGCAGTACTTC
.	.	TRBV19	TRBJ2-1	CASSIAGGSRVVSSYNEQFF	TGTGCCAGTAGTATAGCCGGGGGAAGTCGGGTCGTAAGCTCCTACAATGAGCAGTTCTTC
.	.	TRBV2	TRBJ1-6	CASSEEEYSPLHF	TGTGCCAGCAGTGAAGAAGAGTATTCACCCCTCCACTTT
TRBD1	few	TRBV6-5	TRBJ1-1	CASRVGGQGGEAFF	TGTGCCAGCAGAGTTGGGGGACAGGGAGGTGAAGCTTTCTTT
.	.	TRBV7-3	TRBJ2-2	CASSPGTPTTGELFF	TGTGCCAGCAGCCCGGGGACACCGACCACCGGGGAGCTGTTTTTT